The 28 T cell receptor beta chains listed next were all sequenced from one sample in a study of CD8 T cells in Susac syndrome. RNA totalling roughly 0.5 to 1 ug underwent reverse transcription with random hexamers. One entry per CDR3 protein, called by TCRdb with MiXCR from the immunoSEQ multiplex PCR reads. The sample includes 110,000 to 150,000 distinct CDR3 sequences, approximately 94% of them seen just once. Material for sequencing was CD4+ T cells from PBMCs. The origin of the receptors is a human donor with Susac syndrome.

V is TRBV29-1 and J is TRBJ2-5, with D perhaps TRBD1 or TRBD2 (5 bases each). Germline CDR1 and CDR2: SQVTM and ANQGSEA. The ends were cut back, 8 bases at V and 5 bases at J, with 15 bases in the middle. The CDR3 is 12 amino acids. This CDR3 is CSTAGHRETQYF. DNA for the CDR3: TGCAGCACCGCGGGTCACAGGGAGACCCAGTACTTC.

The chain combines TRBV3-1 with TRBJ1-2; 9 nucleotides line up with TRBD1. The trim removed 6 bases at V and 7 bases at J, leaving 6 bases unmatched. Germline-derived CDR1 and CDR2 are LGHDT and YNNKEL (reference sequence). The CDR3 is 13 amino acids. This CDR3 reads CASSVDRGRGYTF. In nucleotides, the CDR3 is TGTGCCAGCAGTGTGGACAGGGGCCGTGGCTACACCTTC.

The chain carries TRBV20-1 and TRBJ1-5; no firm D call. The CDR3 consists of 14 residues. CDR1 DFQATT and CDR2 SNEGSKA come from the germline V gene (reference sequence). V was clipped by 0 bases and J by 2 bases, with 8 bases between them. CDR3 coding DNA: TGCAGTGCTAGAGATTCCGGGGGCAATCAGCCCCAGCATTTT. Residues: CSARDSGGNQPQHF.

The chain is built from TRBV20-1 and TRBJ2-5; 8 positions match TRBD1. Germline assignment: CDR1 DFQATT and CDR2 SNEGSKA (reference sequence). V lost 5 bases and J lost 0; bases outside the gene matches: 8. The CDR3 length is 15 residues. Here the CDR3 reads CSALRDRGYQETQYF. In nucleotides, the CDR3 is TGCAGTGCTCTAAGAGACAGGGGCTACCAAGAGACCCAGTACTTC.

The chain joins TRBV7-9 to TRBJ2-1; TRBD1 is a possible D gene (6 bases). CDR1 and CDR2 from the germline V gene are SEHNR and FQNEAQ (reference sequence). This CDR3 region has 15 residues. The V end was cut by 6 bases, the J end by 6 bases, with 18 bases between. The CDR3 coding sequence is TGTGCCAGCAGGACCGCAGGGGCCCTAGGCAATGAGCAGTTCTTC. It specifies CASRTAGALGNEQFF.

This clonotype came up once. The junction departs from the called germline gene at one end, perhaps through a read error. The V and J genes are TRBV20-1 and TRBJ2-1; 8 bases are a match to TRBD1. The CDR3 covers 15 residues. Germline values: CDR1 DFQATT, CDR2 SNEGSKA (reference sequence). CDR3 sequence reads: CSAPPAQGGYNEQSF. CDR3 DNA sequence: TGCAGTGCCCCGCCGGCACAGGGGGGATACAATGAGCAGTCCTTC.

The V and J genes are TRBV20-1 and TRBJ1-6, with a weak D call TRBD1 (6 bases). CDR3 length: 14 amino acids. CDR1 is DFQATT and CDR2 is SNEGSKA in the germline V gene (reference sequence). V was cut by 5 bases and J by 8 bases, with 16 bases left in between. The CDR3 here is CSAPGGARDSPLHF. In DNA form, the CDR3 reads TGCAGTGCTCCCGGGGGGGCTAGGGATTCACCCCTCCACTTT.

The chain recombines TRBV2 with TRBJ2-5; D is undetermined. CDR1 and CDR2 from the germline V gene are SNHLY and FYNNEI. Trimming removed 6 bases from V and 10 bases from J, with 12 bases in between. The CDR3 is 11 amino acids. The CDR3 region is CASSYMGGQYF. Here the CDR3 DNA reads TGTGCCAGCAGCTACATGGGTGGCCAGTACTTC.

V and J are TRBV5-1 and TRBJ2-1, with 15 bases identical to TRBD2. From germline, CDR1 is SGHRS and CDR2 YFSETQ. After removal of 0 bases from V and 2 bases from J, the junction contained 0 bases not matched to a gene. The CDR3 length is 17 residues. CDR3 coding DNA: TGCGCCAGCAGCTTGGGGACTAGCGGGAGGGCCTACAATGAGCAGTTCTTC. Translated, it gives CASSLGTSGRAYNEQFF.

This clonotype was observed once. The V gene is TRBV18, the J gene TRBJ1-1; D is undetermined. The CDR3 contains 13 residues. The germline V and J ends were trimmed by 2 bases and 6 bases, with 10 bases remaining between them. Germline values: CDR1 KGHSH, CDR2 LQKENI. CDR3 DNA: TGTGCCAGCTCACCAACGCAGACCGCTGAAGCTTTCTTT. It specifies CASSPTQTAEAFF.

The V and J genes are TRBV3-1 and TRBJ1-2; maybe TRBD1 (5 bases). The germline gives CDR1 LGHDT, CDR2 YNNKEL (reference sequence). There are 14 residues in the CDR3. V lost 1 base and J lost 4, with 10 bases in between. Here the CDR3 reads CASSQGEGTYGYTF. CDR3 in DNA: TGTGCCAGCAGCCAAGGGGAAGGGACCTATGGCTACACCTTC.

A single count supports this clonotype. The V gene is TRBV29-1, the J gene TRBJ2-5, with TRBD2 matching over 11 bases. V lost 6 bases to trimming and J lost 4 bases; unmatched junction nucleotides: 7. CDR3 size: 14 residues. Per the germline V gene, CDR1 is SQVTM and CDR2 is ANQGSEA. The CDR3 bases are TGCAGCGTCGGCTCGGGACTAGCGGCAGAGACCCAGTACTTC. The encoded protein is CSVGSGLAAETQYF.

The chain has TRBV28 and TRBJ1-2; maybe TRBD1 (5 bases). V was cut by 3 bases and J by 6 bases, with 8 bases left in between. Germline V gene sequence: CDR1 MDHEN, CDR2 SYDVKM. The CDR3 sequence is 12 residues long. The CDR3 nucleotides are TGTGCCAGCAGTTTTTCGGGGGATGGCTACACCTTC. This encodes CASSFSGDGYTF.

This clonotype showed up just once. The CDR3 loop is CASSASGTSGGRQYF. DNA for the CDR3: TGTGCCAGCAGCGCCTCCGGGACTAGCGGGGGGAGACAGTACTTC. J is TRBJ2-5 and V is TRBV9; 15 bases are a match to TRBD2. The germline V gene has CDR1 SGDLS and CDR2 YYNGEE. The CDR3 is 15 amino acids. V dropped 3 bases and J dropped 11; count of bases not matched to a gene: 8.

The chain carries TRBV3-1 and TRBJ1-2, with D possibly TRBD1 on 6 matching bases. V was trimmed by 6 bases and J by 11 bases, leaving 22 bases between them. Germline V gene sequence: CDR1 LGHDT, CDR2 YNNKEL (reference sequence). The CDR3 contains 14 residues. As DNA, the CDR3 is TGTGCCAGCAGACCCCAGACGGACCAAAGGGGGTACACCTTC. It encodes CASRPQTDQRGYTF. The full variable domain, rest sourced from reference TRBV3-1 and TRBJ1-2, is DTAVSQTPKYLVTQMGNDKSIKCEQNLGHDTMYWYKQDSKKFLKIMFSYNNKELIINETVPNRFSPKSPDKAHLNLHINSLELGDSAVYFCASRPQTDQRGYTFGSGTRLTVV.

The chain carries TRBV9 and TRBJ2-1; TRBD2 aligns across 13 bases. The CDR3 has 16 amino acids. V dropped 3 bases and J dropped 6; count of bases not matched to a gene: 6. Germline values: CDR1 SGDLS, CDR2 YYNGEE. Here the CDR3 reads CASSARTSGRANEQFF. In DNA, the CDR3 is TGTGCCAGCAGCGCCCGTACTAGCGGGAGGGCCAATGAGCAGTTCTTC.

The rearrangement links TRBV20-1 to TRBJ2-1, with D possibly TRBD2 on 6 matching bases. Germline CDR1 and CDR2: DFQATT and SNEGSKA (reference sequence). V was trimmed by 6 bases and J by 5 bases, leaving 14 bases between them. This CDR3 spans 13 amino acids. The DNA for the CDR3 is TGCAGTGCCTGCGGGGAAACGAACAATGAGCAGTTCTTC. Translated: CSACGETNNEQFF.

This chain links TRBV12-3 or TRBV12-4 with TRBJ2-4, with D unresolved. This CDR3 contains 13 residues. Trimming removed 7 bases from V and 6 bases from J, with 13 bases in between. CDR3 region: CASTHGGRNIQYF. For the CDR3, the DNA is TGTGCCAGCACCCACGGCGGTCGAAACATTCAGTACTTC.

The CDR3 is CASSYSANQPQHF. As DNA, the CDR3 is TGTGCCAGCAGTTACTCAGCTAATCAGCCCCAGCATTTT. The rearrangement joins TRBV6-5 to TRBJ1-5, with unresolved D. Trimming took 0 bases from V and 4 from J, leaving 4 bases between them. Germline CDR1 reads MNHEY; CDR2 reads SVGAGI. The CDR3 runs to 13 residues.

The chain employs TRBV29-1 and TRBJ1-2; a possible D gene is TRBD1 (5 bases). The V and J ends lost 4 bases and 3 bases respectively, with 12 bases between them. CDR3 size: 13 residues. Germline CDR1 and CDR2: SQVTM and ANQGSEA. CDR3 in DNA: TGCAGCGTTGTGGGGACCGGGTACTATGGCTACACCTTC. This codes for CSVVGTGYYGYTF.

The sample holds one count of this clonotype. The J gene is TRBJ2-7, the V gene TRBV5-1, with TRBD2 matching 14 bases. Germline V gene data show CDR1 as SGHRS and CDR2 as YFSETQ. V was pared by 2 bases and J by 5 bases, with 3 bases of the junction left unmatched. The CDR3 has 15 residues. This CDR3 reads CASSFRLAGGDEQYF. The CDR3 DNA sequence: TGCGCCAGCAGCTTTCGACTAGCGGGAGGGGACGAGCAGTACTTC.

The chain has TRBV19 and TRBJ2-5; tentative D call: TRBD2 (5 bases). The CDR3 runs 13 residues. V was pared by 5 bases and J by 4 bases, with 11 bases between. The germline CDR1 and CDR2 sequences are LNHDA and SQIVND (reference sequence). Here the CDR3 reads CASSVDGGETQYF. The CDR3, as DNA: TGTGCCAGTAGTGTGGATGGAGGAGAGACCCAGTACTTC.

The chain is built from TRBV14 and TRBJ2-1; a possible D gene is TRBD2 (7 bases). V lost 3 bases to trimming and J lost 6 bases, with 15 bases between them. This CDR3 spans 15 amino acids. The germline gives CDR1 SGHDN, CDR2 FVKESK. For the CDR3, the DNA is TGTGCCAGCAGCCATTTTCAGGGGAGGGTCAATGAGCAGTTCTTC. Translation: CASSHFQGRVNEQFF.

The rearrangement joins TRBV20-1 to TRBJ2-3; D ambiguous. The CDR3 sequence is 15 residues long. Trimming stripped 6 bases from V and 0 bases from J, with 16 bases between. Germline loops: CDR1 DFQATT, CDR2 SNEGSKA (reference sequence). CDR3 nucleotide sequence: TGCAGTGCGTCCCCTAGAGTCGGTAGCACAGATACGCAGTATTTT. Its protein is CSASPRVGSTDTQYF.

This chain connects TRBV28 to TRBJ2-2, with 7 bases matching TRBD2. V shed 6 bases, J shed 4 bases, and the junction held 8 bases outside the gene matches. This CDR3 has 15 residues. Germline V gives CDR1 MDHEN, CDR2 SYDVKM. CDR3 amino acids: CASRGGRAFTGELFF. CDR3 in DNA: TGTGCCAGCAGAGGAGGGAGGGCGTTCACCGGGGAGCTGTTTTTT.

The chain has TRBV23-1 and TRBJ1-2; D not certain. TRBV23-1 is an open reading frame whose function is uncertain. V dropped 6 bases and J dropped 4 bases, with 3 bases sitting between them. The length of the CDR3 is 10 residues. The CDR3 DNA is TGCGCCAGCAGGTTCTATGGCTACACCTTC. It specifies CASRFYGYTF.

This chain uses TRBV11-2 with TRBJ2-3, with unresolved D. The germline V and J ends were trimmed by 1 base and 0 bases, with 8 bases remaining between them. The germline gives CDR1 SGHAT, CDR2 FQNNGV. This CDR3 region has 15 residues. The CDR3 loop is CASSLAGRSTDTQYF. CDR3 DNA sequence: TGTGCCAGCAGCTTAGCAGGCAGGAGCACAGATACGCAGTATTTT.

The V call is TRBV20-1, the J call TRBJ1-4; tentatively, D is TRBD1 (6 bases). Germline loops: CDR1 DFQATT, CDR2 SNEGSKA (reference sequence). V lost 3 bases and J lost 7, with 12 bases in between. The length of the CDR3 is 13 residues. CDR3 sequence (DNA): TGCAGTGCTAGGGGGGCTAGTGGTGAAAAACTGTTTTTT. Amino acid sequence: CSARGASGEKLFF.